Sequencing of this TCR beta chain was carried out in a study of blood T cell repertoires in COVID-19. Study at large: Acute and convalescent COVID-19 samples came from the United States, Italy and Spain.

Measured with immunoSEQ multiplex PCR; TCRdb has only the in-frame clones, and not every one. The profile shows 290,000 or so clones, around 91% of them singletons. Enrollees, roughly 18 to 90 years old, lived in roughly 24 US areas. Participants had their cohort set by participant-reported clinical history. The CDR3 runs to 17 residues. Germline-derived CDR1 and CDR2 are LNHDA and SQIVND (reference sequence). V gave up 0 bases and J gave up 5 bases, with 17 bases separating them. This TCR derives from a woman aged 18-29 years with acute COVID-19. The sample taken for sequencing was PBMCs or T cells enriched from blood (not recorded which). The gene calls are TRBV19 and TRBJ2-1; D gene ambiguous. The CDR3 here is CASSIDFQRRRDNEQFF. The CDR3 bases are TGTGCCAGTAGTATAGATTTTCAGAGACGCCGGGACAATGAGCAGTTCTTC. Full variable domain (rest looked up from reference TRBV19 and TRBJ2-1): DGGITQSPKYLFRKEGQNVTLSCEQNLNHDAMYWYRQDPGQGLRLIYYSQIVNDFQKGDIAEGYSVSREKKESFPLTVTSAQKNPTAFYLCASSIDFQRRRDNEQFFGPGTRLTVL.